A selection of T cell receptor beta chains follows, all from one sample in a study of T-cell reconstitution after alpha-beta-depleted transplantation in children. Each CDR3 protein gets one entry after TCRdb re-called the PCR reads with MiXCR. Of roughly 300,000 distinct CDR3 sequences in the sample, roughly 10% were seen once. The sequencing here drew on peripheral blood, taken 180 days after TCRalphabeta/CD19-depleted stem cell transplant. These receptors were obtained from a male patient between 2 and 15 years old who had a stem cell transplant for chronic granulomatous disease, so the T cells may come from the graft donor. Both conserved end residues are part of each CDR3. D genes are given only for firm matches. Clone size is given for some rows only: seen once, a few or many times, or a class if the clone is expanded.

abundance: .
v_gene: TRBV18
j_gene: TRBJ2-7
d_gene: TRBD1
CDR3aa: CASSPPTGGYEQYF
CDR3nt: TGTGCCAGCTCACCACCCACAGGGGGCTACGAGCAGTACTTC

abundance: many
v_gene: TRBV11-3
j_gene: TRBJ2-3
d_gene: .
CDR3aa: CASSHGGTTDTQYF
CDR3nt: TGTGCCAGCAGCCATGGGGGGACCACAGATACGCAGTATTTT

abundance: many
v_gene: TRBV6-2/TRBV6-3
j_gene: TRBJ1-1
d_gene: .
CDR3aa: CASSYIPGGTEAFF
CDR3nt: TGTGCCAGCAGTTATATTCCCGGGGGCACTGAAGCTTTCTTT

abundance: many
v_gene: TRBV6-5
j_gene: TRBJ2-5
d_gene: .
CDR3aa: CASSYGRSETQYF
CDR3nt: TGTGCCAGCAGTTACGGGAGGTCGGAGACCCAGTACTTC

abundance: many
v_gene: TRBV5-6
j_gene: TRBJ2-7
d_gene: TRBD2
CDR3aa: CASSLLAGGLSLEQYF
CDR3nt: TGTGCCAGCAGCTTACTAGCGGGGGGGCTGTCACTCGAGCAGTACTTC

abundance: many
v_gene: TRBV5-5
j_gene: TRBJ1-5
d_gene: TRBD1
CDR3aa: CASSLIGGSGSNQPQHF
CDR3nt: TGTGCCAGCAGTTTAATAGGGGGCAGTGGAAGCAATCAGCCCCAGCATTTT

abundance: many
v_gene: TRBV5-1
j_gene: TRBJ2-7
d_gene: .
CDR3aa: CASSSGHLYEQYF
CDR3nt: TGCGCCAGCAGCTCGGGGCACCTCTACGAGCAGTACTTC

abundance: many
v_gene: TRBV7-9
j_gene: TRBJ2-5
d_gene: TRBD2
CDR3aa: CASTASSGRPHETQYF
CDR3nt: TGTGCCAGCACAGCTTCTAGCGGGAGGCCCCATGAGACCCAGTACTTC

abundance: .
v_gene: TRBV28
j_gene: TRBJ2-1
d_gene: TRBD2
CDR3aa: CASSSRGVAGGQYNEQFF
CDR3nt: TGTGCCAGCAGTTCCCGAGGGGTAGCGGGAGGGCAATACAATGAGCAGTTCTTC

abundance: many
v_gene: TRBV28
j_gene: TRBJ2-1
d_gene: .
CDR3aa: CASKGAGVNEQFF
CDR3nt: TGTGCCAGCAAGGGCGCTGGGGTCAATGAGCAGTTCTTC

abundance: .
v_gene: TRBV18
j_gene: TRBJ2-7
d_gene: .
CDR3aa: CASSRVDEQYF
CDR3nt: TGTGCCAGCTCACGGGTGGACGAGCAGTACTTC

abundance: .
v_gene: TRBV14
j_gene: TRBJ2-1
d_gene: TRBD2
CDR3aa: CASSQDESLAGRNEQFF
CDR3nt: TGTGCCAGCAGCCAAGATGAATCCCTAGCGGGCCGCAATGAGCAGTTCTTC

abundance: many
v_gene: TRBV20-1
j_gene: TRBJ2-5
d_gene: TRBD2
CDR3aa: CSARESVAGGETQYF
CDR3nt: TGCAGTGCTAGAGAGTCTGTAGCGGGAGGTGAGACCCAGTACTTC

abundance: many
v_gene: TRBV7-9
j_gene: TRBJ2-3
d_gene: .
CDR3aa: CASGGPGTDTQYF
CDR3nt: TGTGCCAGCGGAGGGCCAGGGACAGATACGCAGTATTTT

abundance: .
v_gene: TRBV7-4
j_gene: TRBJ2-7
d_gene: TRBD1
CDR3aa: CASSWTGLEQYF
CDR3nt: TGTGCCAGCAGCTGGACAGGGCTCGAGCAGTACTTC

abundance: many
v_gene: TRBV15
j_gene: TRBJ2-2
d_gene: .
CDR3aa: CATSRDTYTGELFF
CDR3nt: TGTGCCACCAGCAGAGACACCTACACCGGGGAGCTGTTTTTT

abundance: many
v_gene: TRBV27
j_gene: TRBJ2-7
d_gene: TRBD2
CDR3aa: CASSPRPGLVSYEQYF
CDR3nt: TGTGCCAGCAGTCCCCGCCCGGGACTAGTTTCCTACGAGCAGTACTTC

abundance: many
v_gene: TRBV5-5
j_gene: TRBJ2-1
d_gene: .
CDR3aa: CASQGERDMGEQFF
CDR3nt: TGTGCCAGCCAAGGGGAGCGGGACATGGGTGAGCAGTTCTTC

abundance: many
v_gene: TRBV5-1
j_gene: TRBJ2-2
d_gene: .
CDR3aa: CASSGASNTGELFF
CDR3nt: TGCGCCAGCAGTGGAGCGTCGAACACCGGGGAGCTGTTTTTT

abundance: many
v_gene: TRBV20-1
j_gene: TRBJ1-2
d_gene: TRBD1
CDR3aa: CSARSQGDYGYTF
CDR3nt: TGCAGTGCTAGATCACAGGGGGACTATGGCTACACCTTC

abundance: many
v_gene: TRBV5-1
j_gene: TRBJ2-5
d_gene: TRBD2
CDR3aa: CASSSSGGAETQYF
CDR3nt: TGCGCCAGCAGCTCGAGCGGGGGGGCGGAGACCCAGTACTTC

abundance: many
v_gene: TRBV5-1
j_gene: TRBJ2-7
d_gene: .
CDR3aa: CASSLLGGYYEQYF
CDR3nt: TGCGCCAGCAGCTTGCTCGGGGGTTACTACGAGCAGTACTTC

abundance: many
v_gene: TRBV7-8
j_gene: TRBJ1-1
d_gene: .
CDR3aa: CASSPSGARWAEAFF
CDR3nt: TGTGCCAGCAGCCCAAGTGGGGCCCGGTGGGCTGAAGCTTTCTTT

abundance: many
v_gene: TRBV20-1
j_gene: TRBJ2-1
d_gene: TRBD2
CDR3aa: CSAREGLAGLNEQFF
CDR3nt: TGCAGTGCTAGAGAGGGACTAGCGGGGTTAAATGAGCAGTTCTTC

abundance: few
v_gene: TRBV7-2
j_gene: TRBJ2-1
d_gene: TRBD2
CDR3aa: CASSFGLAENEQFF
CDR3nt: TGTGCCAGCAGCTTTGGACTAGCAGAGAATGAGCAGTTCTTC

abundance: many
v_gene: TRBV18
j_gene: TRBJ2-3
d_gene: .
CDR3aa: CASSPLALADTQYF
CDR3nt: TGTGCCAGCTCACCACTAGCATTGGCAGATACGCAGTATTTT

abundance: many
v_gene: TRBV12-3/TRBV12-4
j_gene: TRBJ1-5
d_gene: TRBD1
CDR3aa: CASSIRGREGNQPQHF
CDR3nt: TGTGCCAGCAGTATCAGGGGGCGGGAGGGCAATCAGCCCCAGCATTTT

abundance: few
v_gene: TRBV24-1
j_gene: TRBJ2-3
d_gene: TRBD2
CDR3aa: CATSAGTSGTDTQYF
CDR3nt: TGTGCCACCAGCGCCGGGACTAGCGGCACAGATACGCAGTATTTT

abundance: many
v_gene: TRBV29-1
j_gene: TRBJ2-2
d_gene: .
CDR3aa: CSVEDAAGHSGELFF
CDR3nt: TGCAGCGTTGAAGATGCGGCGGGACATTCCGGGGAGCTGTTTTTT

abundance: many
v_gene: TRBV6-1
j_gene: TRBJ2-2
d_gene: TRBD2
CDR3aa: CATKGLAGGMGELFF
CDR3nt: TGTGCCACCAAGGGACTAGCGGGGGGGATGGGGGAGCTGTTTTTT

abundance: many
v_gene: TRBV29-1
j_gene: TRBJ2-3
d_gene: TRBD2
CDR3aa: CSVIGTSSSTDTQYF
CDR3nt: TGCAGCGTTATAGGGACTAGCAGTAGCACAGATACGCAGTATTTT

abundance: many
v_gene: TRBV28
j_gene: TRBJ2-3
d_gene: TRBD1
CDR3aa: CASSLTLRGPTDTQYF
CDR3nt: TGTGCCAGCAGTTTAACCCTCAGGGGGCCCACAGATACGCAGTATTTT

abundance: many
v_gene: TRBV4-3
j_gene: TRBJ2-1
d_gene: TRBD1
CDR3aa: CASSHKMDRGDYNEQFF
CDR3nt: TGCGCCAGCAGCCATAAGATGGACAGGGGGGATTACAATGAGCAGTTCTTC

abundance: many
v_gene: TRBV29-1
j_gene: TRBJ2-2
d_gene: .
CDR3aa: CSVPWTGELFF
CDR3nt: TGCAGCGTCCCTTGGACCGGGGAGCTGTTTTTT

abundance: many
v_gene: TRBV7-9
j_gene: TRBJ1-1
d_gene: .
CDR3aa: CASSLWVSAEAFF
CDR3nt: TGTGCCAGCAGCTTATGGGTTTCGGCTGAAGCTTTCTTT

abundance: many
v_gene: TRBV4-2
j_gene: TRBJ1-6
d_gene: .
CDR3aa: CASSQELVGSPLHF
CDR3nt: TGTGCCAGCAGCCAAGAATTGGTGGGTTCACCCCTCCACTTT

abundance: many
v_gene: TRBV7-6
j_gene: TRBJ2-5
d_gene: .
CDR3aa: CASSQTSRETQYF
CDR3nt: TGTGCCAGCAGCCAAACTAGCCGGGAGACCCAGTACTTC

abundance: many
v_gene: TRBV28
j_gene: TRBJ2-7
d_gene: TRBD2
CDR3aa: CASSRSSGYEQYF
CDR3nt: TGTGCCAGCAGCCGTTCTAGCGGGTACGAGCAGTACTTC

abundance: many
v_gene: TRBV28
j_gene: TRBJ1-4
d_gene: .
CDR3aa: CASSLPPGRGRPNEKLFF
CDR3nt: TGTGCCAGCAGTTTGCCCCCCGGCAGGGGTCGTCCTAATGAAAAACTGTTTTTT

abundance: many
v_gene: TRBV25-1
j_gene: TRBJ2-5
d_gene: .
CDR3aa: CASSEPGLKETQYF
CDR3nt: TGTGCCAGCAGTGAGCCGGGCCTTAAAGAGACCCAGTACTTC

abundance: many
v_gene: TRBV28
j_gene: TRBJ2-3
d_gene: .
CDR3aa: CASMGGIPTDTQYF
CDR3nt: TGTGCCAGCATGGGCGGGATCCCCACAGATACGCAGTATTTT

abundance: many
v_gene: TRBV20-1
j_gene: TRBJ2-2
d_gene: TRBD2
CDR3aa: CSAGGGRGTGELFF
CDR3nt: TGCAGTGCTGGTGGGGGGAGGGGAACCGGGGAGCTGTTTTTT

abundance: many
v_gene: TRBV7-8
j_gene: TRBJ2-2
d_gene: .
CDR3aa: CASSLRRTTGELFF
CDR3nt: TGTGCCAGCAGCTTACGGCGAACCACCGGGGAGCTGTTTTTT

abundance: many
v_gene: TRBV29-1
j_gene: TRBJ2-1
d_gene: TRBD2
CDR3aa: CSVEIGGTNIYNEQFF
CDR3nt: TGCAGCGTTGAAATAGGAGGGACTAACATATACAATGAGCAGTTCTTC

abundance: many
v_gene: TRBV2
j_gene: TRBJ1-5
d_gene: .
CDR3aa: CASSGGLRENQPQHF
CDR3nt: TGTGCCAGCAGTGGAGGTTTACGGGAAAATCAGCCCCAGCATTTT

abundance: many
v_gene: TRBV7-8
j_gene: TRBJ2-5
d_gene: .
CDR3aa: CASSLVYRKETQYF
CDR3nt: TGTGCCAGCAGCTTAGTTTATAGGAAAGAGACCCAGTACTTC

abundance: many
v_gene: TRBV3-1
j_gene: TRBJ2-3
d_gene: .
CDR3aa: CASSQDAGGGTTDTQYF
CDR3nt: TGTGCCAGCAGCCAAGATGCTGGGGGCGGGACTACAGATACGCAGTATTTT

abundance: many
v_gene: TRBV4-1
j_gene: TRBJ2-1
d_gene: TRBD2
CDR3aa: CASSQGLAGDHNEQFF
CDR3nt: TGCGCCAGCAGCCAAGGACTAGCGGGAGACCACAATGAGCAGTTCTTC

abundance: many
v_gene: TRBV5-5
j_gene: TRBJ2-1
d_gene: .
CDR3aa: CASSLIGYNEQFF
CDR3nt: TGTGCCAGCAGCTTGATAGGGTACAATGAGCAGTTCTTC

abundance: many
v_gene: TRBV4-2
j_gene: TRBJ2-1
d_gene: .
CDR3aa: CASSTRPWETYNEQFF
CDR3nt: TGTGCCAGCAGCACCCGCCCTTGGGAGACATACAATGAGCAGTTCTTC

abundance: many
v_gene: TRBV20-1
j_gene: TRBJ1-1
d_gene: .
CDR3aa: CSASPLQGSNTEAFF
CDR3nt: TGCAGTGCGAGCCCACTACAGGGTTCGAACACTGAAGCTTTCTTT

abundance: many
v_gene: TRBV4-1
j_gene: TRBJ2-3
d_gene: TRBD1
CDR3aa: CASSQETGGTDTQYF
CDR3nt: TGCGCCAGCAGCCAAGAGACAGGGGGCACAGATACGCAGTATTTT

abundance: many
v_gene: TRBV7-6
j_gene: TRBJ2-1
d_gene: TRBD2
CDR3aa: CASSLVAGVNNEQFF
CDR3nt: TGTGCCAGCAGCTTAGTTGCGGGGGTTAACAATGAGCAGTTCTTC

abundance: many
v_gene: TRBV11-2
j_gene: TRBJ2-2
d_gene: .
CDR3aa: CASSWGAGTTGELFF
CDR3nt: TGTGCCAGCAGCTGGGGGGCGGGAACTACCGGGGAGCTGTTTTTT

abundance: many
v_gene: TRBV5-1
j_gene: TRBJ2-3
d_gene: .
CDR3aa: CASSLEQGPTDTQYF
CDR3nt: TGCGCCAGCAGCTTGGAACAGGGCCCCACAGATACGCAGTATTTT

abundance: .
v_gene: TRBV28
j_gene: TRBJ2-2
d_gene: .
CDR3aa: CAIQGRETGELFF
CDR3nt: TGTGCCATCCAGGGGCGGGAGACCGGGGAGCTGTTTTTT